This T cell receptor (beta chain) derives from a study of blood T cell repertoires in COVID-19. Libraries were prepared by immunoSEQ multiplex PCR; TCRdb keeps only in-frame clonotypes and omits some of them. The data show tens of thousands of clones, less than 85% seen once. Looked up from germline, CDR1 is SGHTS and CDR2 is YDEGEE. With 0 bases clipped from V and 2 bases from J, the junction kept 10 bases outside the gene matches. CDR3 length: 18 residues. This clonotype was obtained from a man between 60 and 75 years old with acute or convalescent COVID-19. The chain links TRBV5-8 to TRBJ2-1; TRBD2 aligns across 8 bases. Sequencing was done on a sample of peripheral blood. This CDR3 is CASSLALSGASPYNEQFF. The CDR3 DNA sequence: TGTGCCAGCAGCTTGGCGCTTAGCGGGGCTTCTCCCTACAATGAGCAGTTCTTC.